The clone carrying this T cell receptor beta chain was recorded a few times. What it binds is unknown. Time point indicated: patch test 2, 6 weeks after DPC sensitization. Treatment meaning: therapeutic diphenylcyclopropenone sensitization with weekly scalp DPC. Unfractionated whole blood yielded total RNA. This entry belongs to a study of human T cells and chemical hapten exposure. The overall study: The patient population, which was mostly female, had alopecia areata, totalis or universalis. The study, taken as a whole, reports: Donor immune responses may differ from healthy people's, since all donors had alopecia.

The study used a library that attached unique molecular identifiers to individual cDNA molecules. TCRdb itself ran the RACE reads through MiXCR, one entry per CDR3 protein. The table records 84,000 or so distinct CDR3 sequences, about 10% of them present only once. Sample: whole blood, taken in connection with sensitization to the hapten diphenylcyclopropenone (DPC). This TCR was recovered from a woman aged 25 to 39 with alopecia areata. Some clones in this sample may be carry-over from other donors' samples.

The chain's CDR3 is CASTEGASTDTQYF. The CDR3, as DNA: TGCGCCAGCACGGAGGGTGCTAGCACAGATACGCAGTATTTT. The rearrangement links TRBV5-1 to TRBJ2-3; tentative D call: TRBD2 (6 bases). Germline V lookup: CDR1 SGHRS, CDR2 YFSETQ. The germline V and J ends were trimmed by 6 bases and 0 bases, with 11 bases remaining between them. The CDR3 has 14 amino acids.